The 31 T cell receptor beta chains presented below share a single source sample, sequenced in a study of shared clonotypes between healthy human individuals. Naivety among CD8 cells was defined by CD45RO negativity and positive CCR7 selection, thereby excluding terminally differentiated effector memory CD45RA+ cells. The protocol was immunoSEQ multiplex PCR, while the TCRdb copy is restricted to in-frame clones and leaves out a portion. This sample yields roughly 2.1 million clones, of which about 93% are seen a single time; roughly 1.7% belongs to the top ten. Sequencing was carried out using naive CD8+ T cells from PBMCs. Receptors were obtained from a man younger than 30 in good health. Some clones in this sample may be carry-over from other donors' samples.

The V and J genes are TRBV4-1 and TRBJ1-2; 8 bases map to TRBD1. The CDR3 is 15 amino acids. From germline, CDR1 is MGHRA and CDR2 YSYEKL. The V gene end was trimmed by 2 bases and the J gene end by 4 bases; junction bases not matched to a gene: 6. The CDR3 DNA is TGCGCCAGCAGCCAACCCGACAGGGGAGGCTATGGCTACACCTTC. Translated, it gives CASSQPDRGGYGYTF.

The genes are TRBV4-1 and TRBJ2-1, with 8 positions matching TRBD2. CDR3 length: 16 amino acids. CDR1 is MGHRA and CDR2 is YSYEKL in the germline V gene. V shed 4 bases, J shed 0 bases, and the junction held 5 bases outside the gene matches. The CDR3 DNA reads as TGCGCCAGCAGCCGAGCGGGAGACACCTCCTACAATGAGCAGTTCTTC. This sequence encodes CASSRAGDTSYNEQFF.

Concerning this clone: The sample carries other DNA sequences with the same CDR3. The chain carries TRBV9 and TRBJ2-1, with D possibly called TRBD1 or TRBD2 (5 bases each). This CDR3 contains 12 residues. Germline loops: CDR1 SGDLS, CDR2 YYNGEE. V was shortened by 4 bases and J by 7 bases, with 9 bases between the two germline ends. CDR3 region: CASSTGLNEQFF. The DNA of the CDR3 is TGTGCCAGCAGCACGGGGCTGAATGAGCAGTTCTTC.

V gene TRBV6-4 combines with J gene TRBJ2-1; D not certain. The germline CDR1 and CDR2 sequences are MRHNA and SNTAGT. Trimming stripped 5 bases from V and 4 bases from J, with 12 bases between. CDR3 length equals 14 residues. The DNA for the CDR3 is TGTGCCAGCAGTCAATCCCGAAATTACAATGAGCAGTTCTTC. Protein: CASSQSRNYNEQFF.

This clone was seen a few times. The CDR3: CASSEGTGGYNEQFF. CDR3 in DNA: TGTGCCAGCAGTGAAGGGACAGGGGGCTACAATGAGCAGTTCTTC. The chain employs TRBV6-1 and TRBJ2-1, with 10 bases matching TRBD1. The V gene end was trimmed by 1 base and the J gene end by 3 bases; junction bases not matched to a gene: 0. Looked up from germline, CDR1 is MNHNS and CDR2 is SASEGT. This CDR3 is 15 amino acids long.

The J gene is TRBJ2-7, the V gene TRBV7-9; D may be TRBD1 (5 bases). Trimming shortened V by 5 bases and J by 4 bases, and 18 bases separated the two germline ends. Germline CDR1 reads SEHNR; CDR2 reads FQNEAQ (reference sequence). The length of the CDR3 is 15 residues. The DNA of the CDR3 is TGTGCCAGCAGCCCATCCAGGGTAGAGAAATACGAGCAGTACTTC. It is translated as CASSPSRVEKYEQYF. Looking up the rest from reference TRBV7-9 and TRBJ2-7 gives the full variable domain: DTGVSQNPRHKITKRGQNVTFRCDPISEHNRLYWYRQTLGQGPEFLTYFQNEAQLEKSRLLSDRFSAERPKGSFSTLEIQRTEQGDSAMYLCASSPSRVEKYEQYFGPGTRLTVT.

Written as DNA, the CDR3 is TGTGCCAGCAGTTTATCATGGGCCTTTAGCACAGATACGCAGTATTTT. Encoded protein: CASSLSWAFSTDTQYF. This rearrangement joins TRBV27 to TRBJ2-3, with D uncertain. Germline V gives CDR1 MNHEY, CDR2 SMNVEV (reference sequence). The V gene lost 0 bases and the J gene lost 0 bases, with 10 bases spanning the gap. The CDR3 consists of 16 residues.

The chain is built from TRBV7-8 and TRBJ2-2; D possibly corresponds to TRBD2 (6 bases). V dropped 5 bases and J dropped 0 bases, with 22 bases sitting between them. The CDR3 consists of 19 residues. Germline-derived CDR1 and CDR2 are SGHVS and FQNEAQ. CDR3 residues: CASSRTTMGEAPNTGELFF. CDR3 nucleotide sequence: TGTGCCAGCAGCCGTACCACGATGGGGGAGGCCCCGAACACCGGGGAGCTGTTTTTT.

V gene TRBV11-2 combines with J gene TRBJ2-1; D unclear. Looked up from germline, CDR1 is SGHAT and CDR2 is FQNNGV. The V and J ends lost 1 base and 5 bases respectively, with 9 bases between them. The CDR3 is 14 residues long. The CDR3 protein is CASSLGTEDNEQFF. The CDR3 DNA follows: TGTGCCAGCAGCTTAGGGACGGAAGACAATGAGCAGTTCTTC.

The chain is built from TRBV27 and TRBJ1-5; no reliable D call. V was pared by 0 bases and J by 10 bases, with 16 bases between. In germline, CDR1 is MNHEY, CDR2 SMNVEV (reference sequence). CDR3 length: 15 amino acids. The CDR3 spells CASSLSPTDGSPQHF. The CDR3 nucleotides read TGTGCCAGCAGTTTATCCCCAACGGACGGCAGCCCCCAGCATTTT.

V usage is TRBV4-2 and J usage is TRBJ1-2; D uncertain. Between the trimmed V and J ends, which lost 3 bases and 4 bases, there was a span of 12 bases. CDR3 length: 14 amino acids. Germline loops: CDR1 LGHNA, CDR2 YNFKEQ. The chain's CDR3 is CASSQVAKGYGYTF. As DNA, the CDR3 is TGTGCCAGCAGCCAGGTGGCCAAGGGCTATGGCTACACCTTC.

The chain has TRBV14 and TRBJ2-5; a possible D gene is TRBD1 (5 bases). V was shortened by 4 bases and J by 5 bases, with 17 bases between the two germline ends. The germline gives CDR1 SGHDN, CDR2 FVKESK. The CDR3 has 15 residues. DNA of the CDR3: TGTGCCAGCAGCCCCCGACAGACTGCGTGGGAGACCCAGTACTTC. Translating it yields CASSPRQTAWETQYF.

The CDR3 DNA is TGTGCCAGCAGCCACCCAGGGAGCTCCTACGAGCAGTACTTC. This sequence encodes CASSHPGSSYEQYF. V gene TRBV14 combines with J gene TRBJ2-7; D possibly matches TRBD1 or TRBD2 (5 bases each). Germline values: CDR1 SGHDN, CDR2 FVKESK. The length of the CDR3 is 14 residues. Deletions cut 3 bases from V and 0 bases from J, with 9 bases between.

V usage is TRBV28 and J usage is TRBJ1-2; 9 nucleotides line up with TRBD1. J was trimmed by 6 bases and V by 2 bases; bases with no gene match: 7. Germline CDR1 and CDR2: MDHEN and SYDVKM. CDR3 size: 15 residues. The CDR3 nucleotides read TGTGCCAGCAGTTTAGATAGGACAGGGGAAAATGGCTACACCTTC. Its translation is CASSLDRTGENGYTF.

About this clone: This CDR3 is also generated by other DNA sequences in the sample. The V call is TRBV2, the J call TRBJ2-5; D might be TRBD2 (6 bases). This CDR3 has 17 amino acids. Looked up from germline, CDR1 is SNHLY and CDR2 is FYNNEI. V lost 2 bases and J lost 3, with 19 bases in between. The CDR3 nucleotides are TGTGCCAGCAGTGAAATAACTGGTGGGTGGGGGGAAGAGACCCAGTACTTC. This encodes CASSEITGGWGEETQYF.

The chain combines TRBV5-6 with TRBJ2-4, with TRBD2 as a possible D gene (6 bases). This CDR3 has 13 residues. Per germline, CDR1 SGHDT and CDR2 YYEEEE. Trimming cost V 3 bases and J 7 bases, with 11 bases left between them. The CDR3 DNA reads as TGTGCCAGCAGCTATGCGGGGTCGAACATTCAGTACTTC. Protein product: CASSYAGSNIQYF.

The V call is TRBV5-1, the J call TRBJ1-2; no reliable D call. V gave up 0 bases and J gave up 9 bases, with 15 bases separating them. This CDR3 is built from 14 residues. Germline V gene data show CDR1 as SGHRS and CDR2 as YFSETQ. Written as DNA, the CDR3 is TGCGCCAGCAGCTTGGGGCCGGGTCAAGGGAGCTACACCTTC. It specifies CASSLGPGQGSYTF. Using reference TRBV5-1 and TRBJ1-2 for the parts outside the CDR3, the full variable domain is KAGVTQTPRYLIKTRGQQVTLSCSPISGHRSVSWYQQTPGQGLQFLFEYFSETQRNKGNFPGRFSGRQFSNSRSEMNVSTLELGDSALYLCASSLGPGQGSYTFGSGTRLTVV.

This chain connects TRBV10-3 to TRBJ2-3, with D possibly being TRBD2 (6 bases). Germline V lookup: CDR1 ENHRY, CDR2 SYGVKD. Trimming left V 5 bases short and J 2 bases short, with 17 bases between. The CDR3 is 16 residues long. Here the CDR3 reads CAISPLGAGTTDTQYF. CDR3 nucleotides: TGTGCCATCAGTCCTTTAGGTGCGGGAACCACAGATACGCAGTATTTT.

This chain connects TRBV28 to TRBJ1-1, with no clear D. V was cut by 3 bases and J by 1 base, with 15 bases left in between. The CDR3 covers 16 residues. Germline loops: CDR1 MDHEN, CDR2 SYDVKM. The CDR3 bases are TGTGCCAGCAGTTTTAACGGTGGTTGGCGGAACACTGAAGCTTTCTTT. It yields the protein CASSFNGGWRNTEAFF.

The chain is built from TRBV28 and TRBJ2-7; D unresolved. CDR3 size: 14 residues. Trimming took 6 bases from V and 0 from J, leaving 12 bases between them. Per the germline V gene, CDR1 is MDHEN and CDR2 is SYDVKM. CDR3 sequence: CASSQDLISYEQYF. For the CDR3, the DNA is TGTGCCAGCAGCCAAGACTTGATCTCCTACGAGCAGTACTTC.

The chain couples TRBV27 to TRBJ2-7; TRBD2 is a possible D gene (6 bases). Trimming removed 1 base from V and 5 bases from J, with 15 bases in between. The CDR3 loop spans 15 amino acids. Looked up from germline, CDR1 is MNHEY and CDR2 is SMNVEV (reference sequence). The CDR3 DNA is TGTGCCAGCAGTTTATTGACTAGTACCCCCAACGAGCAGTACTTC. It codes for CASSLLTSTPNEQYF.

With regard to this clone: Other DNA variants within this sample encode the same CDR3. The chain is built from TRBV19 and TRBJ2-7, with 7 bases lining up with TRBD1. This CDR3 has 13 amino acids. Germline V CDR1 and CDR2: LNHDA, SQIVND (reference sequence). V lost 3 bases, J lost 4 bases, and 3 bases stayed unmatched. This CDR3 reads CASSIRQGYEQYF. The CDR3 DNA is TGTGCCAGTAGTATCCGACAGGGATACGAGCAGTACTTC.

About this clone itself: This sample includes further DNA sequences coding for the same CDR3. The V and J genes are TRBV5-1 and TRBJ2-1, with unresolved D. V was clipped by 0 bases and J by 4 bases, with 5 bases between them. Germline V gene data show CDR1 as SGHRS and CDR2 as YFSETQ. The length of the CDR3 is 13 residues. CDR3 coding DNA: TGCGCCAGCAGCTTGGACCCGTACAATGAGCAGTTCTTC. Translation: CASSLDPYNEQFF.

This clone has a single count. The rearrangement links TRBV7-3 to TRBJ2-3, with D unresolved. Between the trimmed V and J ends, which lost 2 bases and 4 bases, there was a span of 7 bases. CDR1 is SGHTA, CDR2 FQGTGA, per germline. CDR3 length: 13 amino acids. The CDR3 spells CASSLDSPDTQYF. CDR3 DNA: TGTGCCAGCAGCTTAGACTCCCCAGATACGCAGTATTTT.

The chain uses TRBV19 and TRBJ1-1; D unresolved. The length of the CDR3 is 12 residues. Trimming removed 7 bases at V and 6 bases at J, with 12 bases between. The germline gives CDR1 LNHDA, CDR2 SQIVND (reference sequence). CDR3 DNA: TGTGCCAGTATTAGCCCCGACCCTGAAGCTTTCTTT. This gives the protein CASISPDPEAFF.

The genes are TRBV27 and TRBJ2-7; 11 nucleotides agree with TRBD1. There are 17 residues in the CDR3. The ends lost 5 bases at V and 5 bases at J; junction bases unmatched: 14. Germline loops: CDR1 MNHEY, CDR2 SMNVEV (reference sequence). The DNA for the CDR3 is TGTGCCAGCAGTACAATCCACCGGGACAGGGGGAACCACGAGCAGTACTTC. This translates into CASSTIHRDRGNHEQYF.

In DNA form, the CDR3 reads TGTGCCAGCAGCGCCACAACCGGGACTAGCGCGGGGGAGCAGTACTTC. It yields the protein CASSATTGTSAGEQYF. The chain employs TRBV9 and TRBJ2-7; 10 bases fit TRBD2. Germline trimming cut 3 bases from V and 7 bases from J; bases unmatched to any gene: 13. The CDR3 is 16 amino acids. Germline-derived CDR1 and CDR2 are SGDLS and YYNGEE.

The rearrangement links TRBV13 to TRBJ1-1; no clear D. Germline V lookup: CDR1 PRHDT, CDR2 FYEKMQ (reference sequence). This CDR3 spans 14 amino acids. The V gene lost 0 bases and the J gene lost 10 bases, with 15 bases spanning the gap. CDR3 sequence: CASSLGREPRGAFF. Here the CDR3 DNA reads TGTGCCAGCAGCTTAGGCCGGGAGCCCCGGGGAGCTTTCTTT.

V is TRBV5-5 and J is TRBJ2-7; D could derive from TRBD1 or TRBD2 (5 bases each). Deletions cut 1 base from V and 0 bases from J, with 11 bases between. The CDR3 totals 15 residues. The germline CDR1 and CDR2 sequences are SGHKS and YYEKEE (reference sequence). Written as DNA, the CDR3 is TGTGCCAGCAGCTTGACCGGGACGGCCTCCTACGAGCAGTACTTC. Its translation is CASSLTGTASYEQYF.

The V call is TRBV4-1, the J call TRBJ1-1, with D tentatively TRBD1 (5 bases). CDR3 length equals 15 residues. V dropped 1 base and J dropped 9 bases, with 18 bases sitting between them. Germline V gene data show CDR1 as MGHRA and CDR2 as YSYEKL. The CDR3 spells CASSQGGGRGSQAFF. The CDR3 nucleotides read TGCGCCAGCAGCCAAGGGGGCGGACGGGGTTCGCAAGCTTTCTTT.

This chain links TRBV7-9 with TRBJ2-5, with D possibly being TRBD1 or TRBD2 (5 bases each). The CDR3 totals 13 residues. The V end lost 5 bases, the J end lost 4 bases, and 11 bases lay between the germline ends. Germline values: CDR1 SEHNR, CDR2 FQNEAQ (reference sequence). CDR3: CASSAEGPETQYF. CDR3 sequence (DNA): TGTGCCAGCAGCGCCGAGGGGCCAGAGACCCAGTACTTC.